These 17 T cell receptor beta chains were all obtained from the same sample, sequenced in a study of early stage breast cancer tumors. Method: immunoSEQ multiplex PCR; TCRdb's copy keeps in-frame clones and lacks some. The sample lists about 24,000 clones, roughly two thirds occurring once. The sequencing input was breast tumor tissue. The receptors stem from a person between 55 and 69 years old with breast cancer.

This rearrangement joins TRBV30 to TRBJ2-7, with D possibly matching TRBD1 (6 bases). This CDR3 has 16 residues. The germline V gene has CDR1 GTSNPN and CDR2 SVGIG (reference sequence). V lost 2 bases and J 2 bases, leaving 19 bases between the germline ends. CDR3 amino acids: CAWSKLGTLRAYEQYF. As DNA, the CDR3 is TGTGCCTGGAGTAAATTAGGGACACTCCGTGCCTACGAGCAGTACTTC.

The chain links TRBV18 to TRBJ2-5, with D possibly TRBD2 on 6 matching bases. CDR1 is KGHSH, CDR2 LQKENI, per germline. Trimming removed 3 bases from V and 5 bases from J, with 16 bases in between. The CDR3 spans 15 residues. The DNA of the CDR3 is TGTGCCAGCTCACCTCGAGGGCACGGAGGGGAGACCCAGTACTTC. Its protein product is CASSPRGHGGETQYF.

The J gene is TRBJ2-3, the V gene TRBV4-2, with 9 nucleotides matching TRBD1. V lost 4 bases to trimming and J lost 5 bases; unmatched junction nucleotides: 4. This CDR3 spans 14 amino acids. Germline V lookup: CDR1 LGHNA, CDR2 YNFKEQ. The CDR3 DNA reads as TGTGCCAGCAGCCCTGGGACAGGGAAAGATACGCAGTATTTT. It yields the protein CASSPGTGKDTQYF.

The chain is built from TRBV7-9 and TRBJ2-1; TRBD1 agrees at 11 bases. The V gene's germline CDR1 is SEHNR and CDR2 FQNEAQ (reference sequence). This CDR3 spans 15 amino acids. The ends lost 3 bases at V and 7 bases at J; junction bases unmatched: 5. The CDR3, as DNA: TGTGCCAGCAGCTTTGGACAGGGGGCTAGGAATGAGCAGTTCTTC. It is translated as CASSFGQGARNEQFF.

This clone is a singleton in its sample. This chain connects TRBV4-2 to TRBJ2-1; D is ambiguous. Trimming shortened V by 4 bases and J by 8 bases, and 12 bases separated the two germline ends. Looked up from germline, CDR1 is LGHNA and CDR2 is YNFKEQ. The CDR3 has 13 residues. CDR3 DNA sequence: TGTGCCAGCAGCCTCCAAAGAAGCGATGAGCAGTTCTTC. Protein product: CASSLQRSDEQFF.

This clone was detected only a few times. The genes are TRBV7-2 and TRBJ1-1, with D possibly being TRBD1 (5 bases). Germline V lookup: CDR1 SGHTA, CDR2 FQGNSA. Trimming shortened V by 8 bases and J by 4 bases, and 14 bases separated the two germline ends. This CDR3 is built from 13 residues. The CDR3 DNA is TGTGCCAGCGGCAGGGCTGACCGCACTGAAGCTTTCTTT. It encodes CASGRADRTEAFF. The complete variable domain, with remaining parts taken from reference TRBV7-2 and TRBJ1-1, reads GAGVSQSPSNKVTEKGKDVELRCDPISGHTALYWYRQSLGQGLEFLIYFQGNSAPDKSGLPSDRFSAERTGGSVSTLTIQRTQQEDSAVYLCASGRADRTEAFFGQGTRLTVV.

This chain uses TRBV10-2 with TRBJ1-5, with D perhaps TRBD1 (6 bases). Germline CDR1 is WSHSY and CDR2 is SAAADI. The CDR3 consists of 16 residues. Trimming stripped 4 bases from V and 7 bases from J, with 20 bases between. The CDR3 sequence is CASSGGAGGLQQPQHF. As DNA, the CDR3 is TGCGCCAGCAGTGGAGGGGCCGGGGGGCTGCAACAGCCCCAGCATTTT.

This clone has a single count. The CDR3 spells CASSLGASTDTQYF. The DNA for the CDR3 is TGTGCCAGCAGCTTAGGAGCTAGCACAGATACGCAGTATTTT. This rearrangement joins TRBV7-2 to TRBJ2-3; no reliable D call. V was trimmed by 1 base and J by 0 bases, leaving 5 bases between them. Germline loops: CDR1 SGHTA, CDR2 FQGNSA. This CDR3 is built from 14 residues.

The genes are TRBV7-2 and TRBJ2-3; weak D call: TRBD2 (5 bases). Per the germline V gene, CDR1 is SGHTA and CDR2 is FQGNSA. Trimming took 4 bases from V and 12 from J, leaving 14 bases between them. This CDR3 has 12 residues. This chain's CDR3 is CASSYTSPIQYF. The CDR3 region has the DNA TGTGCCAGCAGCTACACTAGTCCCATCCAGTATTTT. Based on the CDR3 plus reference TRBV7-2 and TRBJ2-3, the full variable domain is GAGVSQSPSNKVTEKGKDVELRCDPISGHTALYWYRQSLGQGLEFLIYFQGNSAPDKSGLPSDRFSAERTGGSVSTLTIQRTQQEDSAVYLCASSYTSPIQYFGPGTRLTVL.

The rearrangement joins TRBV29-1 to TRBJ1-5; 9 bases are a match to TRBD1. V trimming: 6 bases; J trimming: 2 bases; junction bases outside the gene matches: 5. Germline lookup yields CDR1 SQVTM and CDR2 ANQGSEA. The CDR3 is 14 amino acids. CDR3 DNA sequence: TGCAGCGTCGGTTGGGACAGGGGCAATCAGCCCCAGCATTTT. It yields the protein CSVGWDRGNQPQHF.

This clone was seen more than once but under ten times. V is TRBV29-1 and J is TRBJ2-7; 14 nucleotides line up with TRBD2. The trim removed 7 bases at V and 6 bases at J, leaving 8 bases unmatched. This CDR3 spans 14 amino acids. CDR1 and CDR2 from the germline V gene are SQVTM and ANQGSEA. The CDR3 DNA reads as TGCAGCGCTGTGACTAGCGGGAGGGCGGTCGAGCAGTACTTC. It translates to CSAVTSGRAVEQYF.

In this sample, this clone turned up a few times. The gene calls are TRBV4-1 and TRBJ2-3, with D perhaps matching TRBD2 (5 bases). V dropped 4 bases and J dropped 4 bases, with 9 bases sitting between them. The CDR3 runs 13 residues. Germline CDR1 reads MGHRA; CDR2 reads YSYEKL. CDR3 coding DNA: TGCGCCAGCAGCCTTAGCGCCTCAGATACGCAGTATTTT. It codes for CASSLSASDTQYF.

The chain links TRBV6-6 to TRBJ1-2; 9 bases are a match to TRBD1. With 0 bases clipped from V and 5 bases from J, the junction kept 4 bases outside the gene matches. CDR1 MNHNY and CDR2 SVGAGI come from the germline V gene (reference sequence). This CDR3 is 15 amino acids long. This CDR3 is CASSYSPGQGYGYTF. In DNA, the CDR3 is TGTGCCAGCAGTTACTCGCCTGGACAGGGGTATGGCTACACCTTC.

This clone was observed a few times. This chain joins TRBV7-2 and TRBJ2-1, with 7 bases fitting TRBD1. The CDR3 is 15 amino acids. Germline V CDR1 and CDR2: SGHTA, FQGNSA. Unmatched junction bases numbered 4, after V lost 1 base and J lost 4 bases. Here the CDR3 DNA reads TGTGCCAGCAGCTTAGGGACAGGCCCTTACAATGAGCAGTTCTTC. It specifies CASSLGTGPYNEQFF.

The chain links TRBV18 to TRBJ2-1; TRBD1 matches 8 bases. The length of the CDR3 is 13 residues. With V trimmed by 6 bases and J by 6 bases, 4 bases remained unmatched. Germline V lookup: CDR1 KGHSH, CDR2 LQKENI. Here the CDR3 reads CASSSDRANEQFF. In DNA form, the CDR3 reads TGTGCCAGCTCCTCGGACAGGGCCAATGAGCAGTTCTTC.

This chain links TRBV5-5 with TRBJ1-4, with TRBD1 as a possible D gene (5 bases). V lost 4 bases to trimming and J lost 2 bases, with 21 bases between them. CDR1 SGHKS and CDR2 YYEKEE come from the germline V gene (reference sequence). CDR3 length: 18 amino acids. CDR3 bases: TGTGCCAGCAGCCTATACCTGACAGCCCTGCCCACTAATGAAAAACTGTTTTTT. Translating gives CASSLYLTALPTNEKLFF.

The V gene is TRBV7-2, the J gene TRBJ2-1, with 10 bases lining up with TRBD2. V shed 6 bases and J 4 bases; nucleotides not matched to a gene: 9. Germline CDR1 SGHTA, CDR2 FQGNSA. The CDR3 is 16 amino acids. Here the CDR3 reads CASRRQAGGSYNEQFF. The CDR3 nucleotides are TGTGCCAGCAGGCGCCAAGCGGGAGGGTCATACAATGAGCAGTTCTTC.